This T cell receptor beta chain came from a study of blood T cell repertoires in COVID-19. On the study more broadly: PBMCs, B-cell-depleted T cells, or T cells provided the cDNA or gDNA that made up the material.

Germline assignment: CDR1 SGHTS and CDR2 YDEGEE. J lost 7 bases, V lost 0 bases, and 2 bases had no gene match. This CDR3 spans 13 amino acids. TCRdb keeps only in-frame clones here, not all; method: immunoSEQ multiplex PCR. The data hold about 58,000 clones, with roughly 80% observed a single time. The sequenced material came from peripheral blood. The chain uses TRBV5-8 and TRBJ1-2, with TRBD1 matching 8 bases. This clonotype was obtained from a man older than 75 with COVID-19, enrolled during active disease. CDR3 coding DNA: TGTGCCAGCAGCTTGGGACAGGGGACTGGCTACACCTTC. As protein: CASSLGQGTGYTF.